Listed here is a single T cell receptor (beta chain). The antigen is undetermined. These data come from a study of beta chain features in type 1 diabetes. Points from the study as a whole: TCRB CDR3s were moderately but significantly shorter in Type 1 diabetes patients in all four CD4+ subsets. Patients' naive, central memory and Treg TCRB repertoires seemed closer to one another than those of healthy donors.

Since all of the isolated RNA was reverse transcribed, expressed TCRB transcripts were what got sequenced. Sequencing was performed with immunoSEQ multiplex PCR; in TCRdb, only in-frame clones are kept and a portion is missing. The repertoire holds approximately 170,000 clones, with over 7.5% as singletons. Via the markers CD45RO/CCR7/CD25/CD127/CD95/CD27, stem cell-like memory, regulatory, central memory and naive CD4+ cells were sorted. Looked up from germline, CDR1 is SGHRS and CDR2 is YFSETQ. V gave up 4 bases and J gave up 6 bases, with 23 bases separating them. The CDR3 loop spans 17 amino acids.

The sample consisted of central memory CD4+ T cells from blood. The receptor was isolated from a woman between 18 and 29 years old in good health. This chain uses TRBV5-1 with TRBJ2-1; maybe TRBD1 (5 bases). The CDR3 nucleotides are TGCGCCAGCAGCCCCGGATGGGGCGGCATCCTCCCCAATGAGCAGTTCTTC. This encodes CASSPGWGGILPNEQFF.